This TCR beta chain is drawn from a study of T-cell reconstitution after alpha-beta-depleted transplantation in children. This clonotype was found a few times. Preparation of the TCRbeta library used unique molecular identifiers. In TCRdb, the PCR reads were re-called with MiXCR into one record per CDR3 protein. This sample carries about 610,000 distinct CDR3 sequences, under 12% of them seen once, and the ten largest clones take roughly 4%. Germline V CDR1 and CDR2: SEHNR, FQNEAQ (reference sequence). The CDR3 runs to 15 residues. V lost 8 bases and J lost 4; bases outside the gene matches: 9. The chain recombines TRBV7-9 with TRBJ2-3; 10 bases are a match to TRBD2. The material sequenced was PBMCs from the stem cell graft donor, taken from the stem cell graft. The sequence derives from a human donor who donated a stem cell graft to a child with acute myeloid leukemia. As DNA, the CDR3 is TGTGCCAGCCGCCGGGTAGCGGGAGGTCCAGATACGCAGTATTTT. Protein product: CASRRVAGGPDTQYF.